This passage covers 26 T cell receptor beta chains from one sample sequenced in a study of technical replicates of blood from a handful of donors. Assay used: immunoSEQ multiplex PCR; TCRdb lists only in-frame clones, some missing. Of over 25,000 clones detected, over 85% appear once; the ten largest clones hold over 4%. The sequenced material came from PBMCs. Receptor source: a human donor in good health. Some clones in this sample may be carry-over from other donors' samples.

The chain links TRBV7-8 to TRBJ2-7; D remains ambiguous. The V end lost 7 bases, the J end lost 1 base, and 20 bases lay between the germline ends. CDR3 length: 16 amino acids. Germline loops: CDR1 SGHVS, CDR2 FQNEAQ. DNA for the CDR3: TGTGCCAGCAAACTGGGCAGGCCCGGTGTTTCCTACGAGCAGTACTTC. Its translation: CASKLGRPGVSYEQYF. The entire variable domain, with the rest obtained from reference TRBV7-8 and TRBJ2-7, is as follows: GAGVSQSPRYKVAKRGQDVALRCDPISGHVSLFWYQQALGQGPEFLTYFQNEAQLDKSGLPSDRFFAERPEGSVSTLKIQRTQQEDSAVYLCASKLGRPGVSYEQYFGPGTRLTVT.

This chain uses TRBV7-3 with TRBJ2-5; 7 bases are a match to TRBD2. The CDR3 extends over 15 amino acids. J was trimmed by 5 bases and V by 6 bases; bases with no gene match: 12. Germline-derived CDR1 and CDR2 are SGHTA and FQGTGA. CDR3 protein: CASRNLGGSAETQYF. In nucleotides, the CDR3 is TGTGCCAGCAGAAATTTGGGAGGGTCTGCTGAGACCCAGTACTTC.

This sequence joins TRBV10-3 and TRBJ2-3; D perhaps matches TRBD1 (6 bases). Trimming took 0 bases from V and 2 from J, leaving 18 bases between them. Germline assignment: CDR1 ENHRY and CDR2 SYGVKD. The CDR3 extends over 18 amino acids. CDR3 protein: CAISESIDQGSYTDTQYF. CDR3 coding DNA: TGTGCCATCAGTGAGTCGATAGATCAGGGGAGTTACACAGATACGCAGTATTTT.

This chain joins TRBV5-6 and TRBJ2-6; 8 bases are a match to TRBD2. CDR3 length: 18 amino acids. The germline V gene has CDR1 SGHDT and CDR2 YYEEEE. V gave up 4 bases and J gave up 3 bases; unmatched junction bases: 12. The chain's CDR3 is CASSHWEGLAGGANVLTF. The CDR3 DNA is TGTGCCAGCAGCCACTGGGAAGGACTAGCTGGTGGGGCCAACGTCCTGACTTTC.

This CDR3 is CASSLFGSEGATNEKLFF. DNA for the CDR3: TGTGCCAGCAGCTTATTCGGGTCGGAGGGGGCGACTAATGAAAAACTGTTTTTT. The chain employs TRBV7-9 and TRBJ1-4; 7 positions agree with TRBD1. The CDR3 has 18 residues. The V gene end was trimmed by 2 bases and the J gene end by 2 bases; junction bases not matched to a gene: 11. CDR1 is SEHNR and CDR2 is FQNEAQ in the germline V gene (reference sequence).

The CDR3 nucleotides read TGTGCCAGCAGTTACCAGGGGAACTCACCCCTCCACTTT. As protein: CASSYQGNSPLHF. The chain carries TRBV6-5 and TRBJ1-6; D is perhaps TRBD1 (6 bases). The germline V gene has CDR1 MNHEY and CDR2 SVGAGI. V was shortened by 2 bases and J by 10 bases, with 9 bases between the two germline ends. The CDR3 consists of 13 residues.

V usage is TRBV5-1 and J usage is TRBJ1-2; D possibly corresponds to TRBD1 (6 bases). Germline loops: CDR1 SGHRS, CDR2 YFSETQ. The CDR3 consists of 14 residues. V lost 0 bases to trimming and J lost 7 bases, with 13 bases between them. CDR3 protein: CASSLAIQGGGYTF. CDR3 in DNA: TGCGCCAGCAGCTTGGCCATCCAAGGGGGTGGCTACACCTTC. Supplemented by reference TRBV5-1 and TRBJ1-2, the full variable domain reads KAGVTQTPRYLIKTRGQQVTLSCSPISGHRSVSWYQQTPGQGLQFLFEYFSETQRNKGNFPGRFSGRQFSNSRSEMNVSTLELGDSALYLCASSLAIQGGGYTFGSGTRLTVV.

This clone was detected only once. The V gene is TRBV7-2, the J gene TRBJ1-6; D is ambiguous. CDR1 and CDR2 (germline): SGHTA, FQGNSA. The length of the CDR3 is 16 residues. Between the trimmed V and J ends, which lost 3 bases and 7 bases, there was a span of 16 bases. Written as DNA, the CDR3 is TGTGCCAGCAGCTTGGATACATCGGTCGGGAATTCACCCCTCCACTTT. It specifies CASSLDTSVGNSPLHF. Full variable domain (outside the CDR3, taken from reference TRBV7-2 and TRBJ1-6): GAGVSQSPSNKVTEKGKDVELRCDPISGHTALYWYRQSLGQGLEFLIYFQGNSAPDKSGLPSDRFSAERTGGSVSTLTIQRTQQEDSAVYLCASSLDTSVGNSPLHFGNGTRLTVT.

The CDR3 protein is CASGFGKTGGGTDTQYF. The CDR3 nucleotides are TGTGCTAGTGGTTTTGGAAAGACAGGGGGTGGCACAGATACGCAGTATTTT. This chain uses TRBV12-5 with TRBJ2-3; 9 nucleotides line up with TRBD1. Unmatched junction bases numbered 8, after V lost 3 bases and J lost 1 base. The CDR3 totals 17 residues. Germline V lookup: CDR1 LGHNT, CDR2 FRNRAP.

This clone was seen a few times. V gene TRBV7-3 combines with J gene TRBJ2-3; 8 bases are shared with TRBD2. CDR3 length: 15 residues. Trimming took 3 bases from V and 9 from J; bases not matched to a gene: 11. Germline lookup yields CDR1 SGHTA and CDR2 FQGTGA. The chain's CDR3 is CASSFGARGATTQYF. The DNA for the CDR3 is TGTGCCAGCAGCTTCGGGGCGCGGGGGGCAACGACGCAGTATTTT.

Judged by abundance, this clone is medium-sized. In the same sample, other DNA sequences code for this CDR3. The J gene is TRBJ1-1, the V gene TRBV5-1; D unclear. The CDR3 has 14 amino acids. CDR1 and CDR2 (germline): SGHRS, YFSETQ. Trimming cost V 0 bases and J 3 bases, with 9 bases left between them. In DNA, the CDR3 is TGCGCCAGCAGCTTGGCCGGCGGGTACACTGAAGCTTTCTTT. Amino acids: CASSLAGGYTEAFF.

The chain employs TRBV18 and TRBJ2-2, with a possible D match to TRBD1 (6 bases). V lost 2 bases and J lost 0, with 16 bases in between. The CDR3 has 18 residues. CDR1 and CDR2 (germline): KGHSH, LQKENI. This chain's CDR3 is CASSPTTTGIANTGELFF. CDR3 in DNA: TGTGCCAGCTCACCAACAACCACAGGGATCGCGAACACCGGGGAGCTGTTTTTT.

The CDR3 DNA reads as TGCGCCAGCAGCCAACGACAGGGTGAATGGTCACCCCTCCACTTT. Its protein product is CASSQRQGEWSPLHF. This chain links TRBV4-3 with TRBJ1-6; 7 bases align to TRBD1. Germline trimming cut 2 bases from V and 10 bases from J; bases unmatched to any gene: 8. CDR3 length equals 15 residues. The germline gives CDR1 LGHNA, CDR2 YSLEER.

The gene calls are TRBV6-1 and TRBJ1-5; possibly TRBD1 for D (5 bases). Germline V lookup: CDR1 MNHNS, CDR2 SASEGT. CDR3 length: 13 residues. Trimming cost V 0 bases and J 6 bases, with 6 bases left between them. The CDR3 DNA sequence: TGTGCCAGCAGTGAAGCTAGGGGTCAGCCCCAGCATTTT. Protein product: CASSEARGQPQHF.

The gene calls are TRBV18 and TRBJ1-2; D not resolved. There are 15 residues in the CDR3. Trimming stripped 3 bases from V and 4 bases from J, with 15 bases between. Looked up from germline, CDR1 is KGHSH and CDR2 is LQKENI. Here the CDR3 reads CASSPMMEVSYGYTF. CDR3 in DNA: TGTGCCAGCTCACCGATGATGGAGGTCTCCTATGGCTACACCTTC.

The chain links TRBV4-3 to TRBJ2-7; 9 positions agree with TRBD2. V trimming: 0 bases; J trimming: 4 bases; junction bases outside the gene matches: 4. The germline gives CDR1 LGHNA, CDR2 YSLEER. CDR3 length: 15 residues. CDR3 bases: TGCGCCAGCAGCCAAGATGGCGGGAGGGGTTACGAGCAGTACTTC. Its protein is CASSQDGGRGYEQYF.

The CDR3 protein is CASSLGGRYEQYF. DNA of the CDR3: TGTGCCAGCAGCTTAGGCGGGAGGTACGAGCAGTACTTC. The chain couples TRBV7-9 to TRBJ2-7, with TRBD2 matching over 8 bases. The CDR3 has 13 residues. Germline V CDR1 and CDR2: SEHNR, FQNEAQ (reference sequence). J gave up 4 bases and V 1 base, and 0 bases lay outside the gene matches.

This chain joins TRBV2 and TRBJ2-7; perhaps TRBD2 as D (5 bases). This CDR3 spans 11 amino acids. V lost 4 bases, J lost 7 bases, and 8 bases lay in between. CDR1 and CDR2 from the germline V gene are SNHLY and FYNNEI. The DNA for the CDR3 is TGTGCCAGCAGTGCGAGCGGAGAGCAGTACTTC. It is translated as CASSASGEQYF.

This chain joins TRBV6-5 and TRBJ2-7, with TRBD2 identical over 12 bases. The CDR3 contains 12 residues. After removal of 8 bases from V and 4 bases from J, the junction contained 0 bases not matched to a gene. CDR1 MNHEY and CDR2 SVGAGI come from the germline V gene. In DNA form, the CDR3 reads TGTGCCAGCGGGACTAGCGGGTACGAGCAGTACTTC. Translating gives CASGTSGYEQYF.

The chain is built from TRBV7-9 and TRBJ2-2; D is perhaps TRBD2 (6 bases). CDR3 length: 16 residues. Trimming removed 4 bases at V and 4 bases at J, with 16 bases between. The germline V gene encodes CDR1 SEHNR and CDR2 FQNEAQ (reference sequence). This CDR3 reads CASSSGAGLSTGELFF. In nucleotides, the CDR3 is TGTGCCAGCAGCTCGGGTGCGGGGCTTAGCACCGGGGAGCTGTTTTTT.

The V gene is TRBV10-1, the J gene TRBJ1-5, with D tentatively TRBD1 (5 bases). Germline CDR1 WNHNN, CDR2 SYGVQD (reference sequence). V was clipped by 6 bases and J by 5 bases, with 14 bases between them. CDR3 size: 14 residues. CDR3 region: CASRKPGPDQPQHF. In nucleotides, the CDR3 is TGCGCCAGCAGGAAACCAGGGCCCGATCAGCCCCAGCATTTT.

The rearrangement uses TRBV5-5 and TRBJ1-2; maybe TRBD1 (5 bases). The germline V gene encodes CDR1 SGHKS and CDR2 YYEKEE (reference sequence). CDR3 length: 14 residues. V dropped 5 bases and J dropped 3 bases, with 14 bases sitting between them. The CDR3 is CASSARGGDYGYTF. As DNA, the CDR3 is TGTGCCAGCAGTGCCCGGGGGGGAGACTATGGCTACACCTTC.

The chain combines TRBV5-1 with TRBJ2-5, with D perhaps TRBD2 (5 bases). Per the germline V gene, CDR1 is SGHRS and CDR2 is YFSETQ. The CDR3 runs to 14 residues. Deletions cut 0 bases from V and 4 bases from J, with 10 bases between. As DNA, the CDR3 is TGCGCCAGCAGCTTGGATGGCGCGGGAGAGACCCAGTACTTC. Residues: CASSLDGAGETQYF.

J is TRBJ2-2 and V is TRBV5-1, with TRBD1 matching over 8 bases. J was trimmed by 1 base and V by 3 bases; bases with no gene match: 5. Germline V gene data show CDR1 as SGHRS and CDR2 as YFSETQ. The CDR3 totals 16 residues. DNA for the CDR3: TGCGCCAGCAGCTACGCGACAGGGGTGAACACCGGGGAGCTGTTTTTT. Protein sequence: CASSYATGVNTGELFF.

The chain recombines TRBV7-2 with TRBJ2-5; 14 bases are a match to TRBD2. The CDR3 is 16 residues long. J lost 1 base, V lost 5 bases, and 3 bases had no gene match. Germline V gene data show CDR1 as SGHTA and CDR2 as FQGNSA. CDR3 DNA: TGTGCCAGCAGCCCAGGACTAGCGGGGGGCCAAGAGACCCAGTACTTC. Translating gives CASSPGLAGGQETQYF. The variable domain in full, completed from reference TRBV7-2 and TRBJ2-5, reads GAGVSQSPSNKVTEKGKDVELRCDPISGHTALYWYRQSLGQGLEFLIYFQGNSAPDKSGLPSDRFSAERTGGSVSTLTIQRTQQEDSAVYLCASSPGLAGGQETQYFGPGTRLLVL.

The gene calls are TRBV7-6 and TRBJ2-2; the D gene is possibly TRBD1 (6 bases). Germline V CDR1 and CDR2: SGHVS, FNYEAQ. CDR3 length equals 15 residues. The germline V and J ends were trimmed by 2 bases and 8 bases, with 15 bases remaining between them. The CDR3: CASSLLDRSKGELFF. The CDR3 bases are TGTGCCAGCAGCTTACTCGACAGGAGCAAAGGGGAGCTGTTTTTT.